A single sample gave rise to the 16 T cell receptor beta chains below, sequenced in a study of CD4+ T cells in melanoma. The assay was immunoSEQ multiplex PCR, and TCRdb's table has in-frame clones only and misses some. The sample lists fewer than 4,500 clones, 62% seen once, with under 25% in the top ten. The sequencing input was cells from a culture (not recorded whether cultured in vitro). These receptor sequences come from a human donor with melanoma.

This clone has a handful of counts. This chain joins TRBV27 and TRBJ2-3; possibly TRBD2 for D (5 bases). The CDR3 sequence is 13 residues long. Germline V lookup: CDR1 MNHEY, CDR2 SMNVEV (reference sequence). The V end lost 3 bases, the J end lost 6 bases, and 10 bases lay between the germline ends. CDR3 residues: CASSFGVWDTQYF. DNA of the CDR3: TGTGCCAGCAGTTTCGGGGTATGGGATACGCAGTATTTT.

V usage is TRBV7-2 and J usage is TRBJ2-1, with D perhaps TRBD1 or TRBD2 (6 bases each). Looked up from germline, CDR1 is SGHTA and CDR2 is FQGNSA. Trimming took 5 bases from V and 4 from J, leaving 15 bases between them. CDR3 length equals 15 residues. CDR3 sequence: CASSPGAGGYNEQFF. DNA of the CDR3: TGTGCCAGCAGCCCGGGGGCAGGTGGTTACAATGAGCAGTTCTTC. The complete variable domain, with remaining parts taken from reference TRBV7-2 and TRBJ2-1, reads GAGVSQSPSNKVTEKGKDVELRCDPISGHTALYWYRQSLGQGLEFLIYFQGNSAPDKSGLPSDRFSAERTGGSVSTLTIQRTQQEDSAVYLCASSPGAGGYNEQFFGPGTRLTVL.

This clone was found a few times. The V and J genes are TRBV7-9 and TRBJ1-5; D might be TRBD1 (6 bases). CDR3 length: 14 residues. CDR1 is SEHNR, CDR2 FQNEAQ, per germline (reference sequence). Trimming cost V 5 bases and J 4 bases, with 12 bases left between them. DNA of the CDR3: TGTGCCAGCAGCGGTACAGGGCTTAATCAGCCCCAGCATTTT. Protein sequence: CASSGTGLNQPQHF.

J is TRBJ1-5 and V is TRBV2; 8 positions match TRBD1. The V gene's germline CDR1 is SNHLY and CDR2 FYNNEI. The CDR3 runs 17 residues. The J segment lost 4 bases and the V segment lost 2 bases, leaving 10 bases of the junction unmatched. The CDR3 DNA sequence: TGTGCCAGCAGTGAACATGGGGACAGGCGACAAAATCAGCCCCAGCATTTT. Translating gives CASSEHGDRRQNQPQHF.

There are a few counts of this clone. The chain recombines TRBV6-1 with TRBJ2-7; D ambiguous. Germline loops: CDR1 MNHNS, CDR2 SASEGT. Deletions cut 0 bases from V and 6 bases from J, with 3 bases between. This CDR3 comprises 11 residues. CDR3 DNA: TGTGCCAGCAGTGAAGCGCGCGAGCAGTACTTC. Its protein is CASSEAREQYF.

The chain employs TRBV27 and TRBJ1-5; D may be TRBD1 (5 bases). The CDR3 length is 18 residues. CDR1 and CDR2 from the germline V gene are MNHEY and SMNVEV (reference sequence). Trimming removed 2 bases at V and 6 bases at J, with 23 bases between. The CDR3, as DNA: TGTGCCAGCAGTTTAATTGGTGGGGGGGTGGGGGGTATTCAGCCCCAGCATTTT. Amino acids: CASSLIGGGVGGIQPQHF.

This clone has only one observation. The rearrangement uses TRBV7-9 and TRBJ2-5; 10 positions agree with TRBD1. The DNA matches TRBJ2-7 better at its end, which makes the J call doubtful. In germline, CDR1 is SEHNR, CDR2 FQNEAQ (reference sequence). This CDR3 has 14 residues. CDR3 DNA sequence: TGTGCCAGCAGCTTGGGGACAGGGGTGGACGAGCAGTACTTC. Translating gives CASSLGTGVDEQYF.

This clone was seen only a few times. The rearrangement uses TRBV19 and TRBJ1-3; 8 bases align to TRBD1. CDR3 length: 20 residues. V shed 0 bases and J 0 bases; nucleotides not matched to a gene: 13. Looked up from germline, CDR1 is LNHDA and CDR2 is SQIVND (reference sequence). DNA for the CDR3: TGTGCCAGTAGTATAGATCCCCCCGTACAGGGGGTCCACTCTGGAAACACCATATATTTT. It specifies CASSIDPPVQGVHSGNTIYF.

This chain joins TRBV27 and TRBJ2-7, with D possibly called TRBD1 or TRBD2 (5 bases each). V was trimmed by 5 bases and J by 5 bases, leaving 19 bases between them. The V gene's germline CDR1 is MNHEY and CDR2 SMNVEV (reference sequence). The CDR3 sequence is 15 residues long. The CDR3: CASSPNSGQWNEQYF. In DNA, the CDR3 is TGTGCCAGCAGTCCCAATTCGGGGCAATGGAACGAGCAGTACTTC.

V gene TRBV13 combines with J gene TRBJ1-1; possibly TRBD1 for D (6 bases). CDR1 and CDR2 (germline): PRHDT, FYEKMQ (reference sequence). The CDR3 runs 15 residues. Trimming shortened V by 5 bases and J by 1 base, and 14 bases separated the two germline ends. The CDR3 protein is CASSQNRGRNTEAFF. The DNA for the CDR3 is TGTGCCAGCAGCCAGAATAGGGGGAGGAACACTGAAGCTTTCTTT.

This chain joins TRBV19 and TRBJ1-5, with 7 bases lining up with TRBD1. The CDR3 loop spans 16 amino acids. The ends lost 6 bases at V and 7 bases at J; junction bases unmatched: 15. Germline V lookup: CDR1 LNHDA, CDR2 SQIVND (reference sequence). CDR3 DNA: TGTGCCAGTAGCCCGAGGGGGGGGGAGACAGGGCAGCCCCAGCATTTT. This sequence encodes CASSPRGGETGQPQHF.

This sequence joins TRBV19 and TRBJ2-5, with 8 bases aligning to TRBD1. V shed 5 bases, J shed 2 bases, and the junction held 10 bases outside the gene matches. Germline CDR1 LNHDA, CDR2 SQIVND (reference sequence). The CDR3 extends over 16 amino acids. This CDR3 reads CASSSRWTGLQETQYF. For the CDR3, the DNA is TGTGCCAGTAGTTCAAGATGGACAGGGTTACAAGAGACCCAGTACTTC.

The V gene is TRBV6-5, the J gene TRBJ1-1, with unresolved D. Germline V CDR1 and CDR2: MNHEY, SVGAGI. This CDR3 contains 14 residues. V shed 2 bases and J shed 5 bases, with 12 bases lying between them. CDR3 DNA: TGTGCCAGCAGTTACGGCGCGAGTGGGACTGAAGCTTTCTTT. Protein product: CASSYGASGTEAFF.

CDR3 amino acids: CSAGTGAGEKLFF. The DNA for the CDR3 is TGCAGCGCTGGGACAGGAGCTGGGGAAAAACTGTTTTTT. This rearrangement joins TRBV29-1 to TRBJ1-4; 8 nucleotides align to TRBD1. After removal of 7 bases from V and 8 bases from J, the junction contained 9 bases not matched to a gene. Looked up from germline, CDR1 is SQVTM and CDR2 is ANQGSEA. This CDR3 has 13 residues.

This sequence joins TRBV6-1 and TRBJ1-1, with D perhaps TRBD1 (5 bases). Germline V CDR1 and CDR2: MNHNS, SASEGT. V was clipped by 3 bases and J by 3 bases, with 14 bases between them. This CDR3 contains 15 residues. CDR3 in DNA: TGTGCCAGCAGTGAGCACCGTGGGGGACACACTGAAGCTTTCTTT. As protein: CASSEHRGGHTEAFF.

The chain combines TRBV13 with TRBJ2-2; weak D call: TRBD2 (6 bases). Trimming pared 4 bases from V and 4 bases from J, leaving 10 bases between. The CDR3 sequence is 14 residues long. Germline V gene lookup returns CDR1 PRHDT and CDR2 FYEKMQ (reference sequence). The CDR3 DNA reads as TGTGCCAGCAGCTGGGGACTGGCCACCGGGGAGCTGTTTTTT. Translated: CASSWGLATGELFF.